This T cell receptor (beta chain) was obtained from a study of patients and donors after allogeneic stem cell transplantation. In TCRdb, the RT-PCR reads were re-called with MiXCR into one record per CDR3 protein. Of about a million distinct CDR3 sequences listed, roughly 17% were seen once; the top ten hold about 6%. V lost 6 bases to trimming and J lost 7 bases, with 21 bases between them. This CDR3 contains 15 residues. The genes are TRBV12-3 or TRBV12-4 and TRBJ1-2; tentative D call: TRBD1 (6 bases). The clonotype comes from a human donor who was either an allogeneic HSCT recipient or a stem cell or donor lymphocyte infusion donor (not recorded which). It is not recorded whose cells these are; they may come from a transplant donor. The sequenced sample consisted of blood, either unsorted or a sorted T cell fraction (not recorded which). CDR3 sequence (DNA): TGTGCCAGCAGCCCTAACAGGGTTCCTGCGGCTGGCTACACCTTC. Residues: CASSPNRVPAAGYTF.